The T cell receptor beta chain described here comes from a study of neurological immune-mediated disorders. This clonotype was recorded many times. TCRdb called the 5' RACE reads again in MiXCR, with one record for every CDR3 protein. Found here are about 80,000 distinct CDR3 sequences, around 6% of them singletons; the top ten hold roughly 7.9%. Germline trimming cut 0 bases from V and 8 bases from J; bases unmatched to any gene: 2. The germline V gene has CDR1 SGHRS and CDR2 YFSETQ. The CDR3 loop spans 14 amino acids. Time point defined: longitudinal time-point 2. The material sequenced was PBMCs. V and J are TRBV5-1 and TRBJ2-1; 10 positions agree with TRBD1. This clonotype was sampled from a woman aged 60-75 years with multiple sclerosis. The CDR3: CASSLGQGAHEQFF. In nucleotides, the CDR3 is TGCGCCAGCAGCTTGGGACAGGGGGCACATGAGCAGTTCTTC.